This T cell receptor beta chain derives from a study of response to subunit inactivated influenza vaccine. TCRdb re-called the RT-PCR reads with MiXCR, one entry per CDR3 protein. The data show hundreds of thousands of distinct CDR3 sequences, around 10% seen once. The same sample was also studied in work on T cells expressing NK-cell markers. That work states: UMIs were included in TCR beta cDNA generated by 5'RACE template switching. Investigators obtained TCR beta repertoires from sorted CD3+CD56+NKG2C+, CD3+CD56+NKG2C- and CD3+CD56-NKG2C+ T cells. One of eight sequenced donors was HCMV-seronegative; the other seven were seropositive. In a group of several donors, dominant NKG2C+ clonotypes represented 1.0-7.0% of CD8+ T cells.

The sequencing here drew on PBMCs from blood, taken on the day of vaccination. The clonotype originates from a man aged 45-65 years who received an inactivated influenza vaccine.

The CDR3 is CASRDGGADTQYF. DNA for the CDR3: TGTGCCAGCAGAGATGGGGGGGCAGATACGCAGTATTTT. V usage is TRBV2 and J usage is TRBJ2-3, with 7 bases matching TRBD2. With 6 bases clipped from V and 4 bases from J, the junction kept 4 bases outside the gene matches. The CDR3 loop spans 13 amino acids. Germline V gives CDR1 SNHLY, CDR2 FYNNEI.